This T cell receptor beta chain originates from a study of Graves' ophthalmopathy and Graves' hyperthyroidism. Study-wide background: Specimen type is peripheral blood, obtained at initial diagnosis before any treatment.

J was trimmed by 2 bases and V by 5 bases; bases with no gene match: 4. This CDR3 has 16 residues. Amplifying from RNA transcripts, the study obtained TCR beta CDR3 regions. After a first-round RT-PCR with HTBI primers, a second-round multiplex PCR was run. TCRdb analysed the multiplex PCR reads with MiXCR anew, one entry per CDR3 protein. The sample lists more than 300,000 distinct CDR3 sequences, approximately 15% occurring once. In its sample, this clonotype was seen many times. Hyperthyroidism was considered stable when no ophthalmopathy appeared within 18 months of follow-up. The rearrangement uses TRBV12-3 or TRBV12-4 and TRBJ1-5, with 12 bases matching TRBD1. This receptor was obtained from a woman aged 18 to 35 with stable Graves' hyperthyroidism. Sequenced sample: peripheral blood. The CDR3 loop reads CASSPGQGAGNQPQHF. CDR3 DNA: TGTGCCAGCAGTCCGGGACAGGGGGCCGGCAATCAGCCCCAGCATTTT.